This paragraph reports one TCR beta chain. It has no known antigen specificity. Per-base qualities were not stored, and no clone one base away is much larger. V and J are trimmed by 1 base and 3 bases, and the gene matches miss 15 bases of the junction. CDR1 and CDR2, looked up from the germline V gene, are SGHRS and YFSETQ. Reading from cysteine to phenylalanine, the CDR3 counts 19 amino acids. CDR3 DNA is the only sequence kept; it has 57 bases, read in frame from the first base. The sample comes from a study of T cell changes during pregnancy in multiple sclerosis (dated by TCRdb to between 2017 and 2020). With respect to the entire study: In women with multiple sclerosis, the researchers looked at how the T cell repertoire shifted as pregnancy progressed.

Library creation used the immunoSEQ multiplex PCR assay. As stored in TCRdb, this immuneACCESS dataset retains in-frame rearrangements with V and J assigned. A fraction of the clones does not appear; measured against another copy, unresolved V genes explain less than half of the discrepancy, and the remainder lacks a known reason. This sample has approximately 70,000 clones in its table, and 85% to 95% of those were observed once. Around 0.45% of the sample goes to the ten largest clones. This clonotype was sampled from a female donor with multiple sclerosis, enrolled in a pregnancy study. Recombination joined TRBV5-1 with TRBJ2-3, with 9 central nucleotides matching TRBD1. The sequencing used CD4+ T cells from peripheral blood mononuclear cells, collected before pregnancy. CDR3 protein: CASSLIGTGHVMETDTQYF. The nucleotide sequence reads TGCGCCAGCAGCTTGATCGGGACAGGGCATGTCATGGAGACAGATACGCAGTATTTT.